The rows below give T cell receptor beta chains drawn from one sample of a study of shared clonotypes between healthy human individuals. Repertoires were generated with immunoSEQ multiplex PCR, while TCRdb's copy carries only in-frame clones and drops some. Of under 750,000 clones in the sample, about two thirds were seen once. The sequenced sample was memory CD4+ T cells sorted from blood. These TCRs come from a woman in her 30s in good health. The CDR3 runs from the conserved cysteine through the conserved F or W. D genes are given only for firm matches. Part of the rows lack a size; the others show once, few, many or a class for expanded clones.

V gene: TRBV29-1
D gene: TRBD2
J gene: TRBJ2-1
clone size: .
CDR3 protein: CSVGATSGIQLREQFF
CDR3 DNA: TGCAGCGTGGGGGCGACTAGCGGGATTCAGCTTAGGGAGCAGTTCTTC

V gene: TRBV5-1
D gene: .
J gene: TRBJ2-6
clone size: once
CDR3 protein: CASSRAYNANVLTF
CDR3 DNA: TGCGCCAGCAGCCGGGCTTATAACGCCAACGTCCTGACTTTC

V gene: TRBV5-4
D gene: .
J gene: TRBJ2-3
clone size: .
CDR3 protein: CASGLAKTDTQYF
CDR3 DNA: TGTGCCAGCGGCCTAGCGAAAACAGATACGCAGTATTTT

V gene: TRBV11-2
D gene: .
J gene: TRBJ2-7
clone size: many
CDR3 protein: CASTNRGGYEQYF
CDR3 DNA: TGTGCCAGCACCAACAGGGGAGGCTACGAGCAGTACTTC

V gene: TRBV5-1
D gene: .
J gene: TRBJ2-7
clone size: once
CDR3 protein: CASSLAVGAEVSYEQYF
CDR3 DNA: TGCGCCAGCAGCTTGGCCGTTGGGGCAGAAGTATCCTACGAGCAGTACTTC

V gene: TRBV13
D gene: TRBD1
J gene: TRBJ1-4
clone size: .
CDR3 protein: CASSLRTGINEKLFF
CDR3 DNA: TGTGCCAGCAGCCTCCGGACAGGAATAAATGAAAAACTGTTTTTT

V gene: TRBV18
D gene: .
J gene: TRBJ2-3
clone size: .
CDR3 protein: CASSPLPDTQYF
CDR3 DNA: TGTGCCAGCTCACCCCTACCAGATACGCAGTATTTT

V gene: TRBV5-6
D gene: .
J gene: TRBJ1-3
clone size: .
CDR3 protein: CASSRYGQASGNTIYF
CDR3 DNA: TGTGCCAGCAGCCGTTACGGACAAGCCTCTGGAAACACCATATATTTT

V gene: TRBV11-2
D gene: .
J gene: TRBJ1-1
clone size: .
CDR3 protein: CASSPYLNTEAFF
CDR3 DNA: TGTGCCAGCAGCCCCTACTTGAACACTGAAGCTTTCTTT

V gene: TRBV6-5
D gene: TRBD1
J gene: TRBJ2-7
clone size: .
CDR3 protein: CASSNQGDSYEQYF
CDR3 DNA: TGTGCCAGCAGCAACCAGGGGGACTCCTACGAGCAGTACTTC